The 7 T cell receptor beta chains listed next were all sequenced from one sample in a study of shared clonotypes between healthy human individuals. Sequencing used immunoSEQ multiplex PCR; TCRdb keeps in-frame clones, though not all of them. The table records about 2.4 million clones, 93% of them present only once. Sequencing used naive CD4+ T cells from PBMCs. Stated subset: CD45RA+ positively selected. The receptors shown here come from a man in his late teens or twenties in good health. Some clones in this sample may be carry-over from other donors' samples.

The chain employs TRBV5-1 and TRBJ1-4, with D possibly TRBD1 on 5 matching bases. The CDR3 is made up of 17 amino acids. V was cut by 1 base and J by 2 bases, with 15 bases left in between. Looked up from germline, CDR1 is SGHRS and CDR2 is YFSETQ. CDR3 loop: CASSLWMRDSTNEKLFF. CDR3 in DNA: TGCGCCAGCAGCTTGTGGATGAGGGACTCCACTAATGAAAAACTGTTTTTT.

The chain has TRBV5-4 and TRBJ2-5; no reliable D call. Trimming left V 0 bases short and J 7 bases short, with 13 bases between. CDR3 length: 14 residues. Germline V gene data show CDR1 as SGHNT and CDR2 as YYREEE (reference sequence). The CDR3 sequence: CASSLGMRRGTQYF. CDR3 DNA sequence: TGTGCCAGCAGCTTGGGAATGAGGAGAGGGACCCAGTACTTC.

This chain connects TRBV5-5 to TRBJ1-2; no firm D call. Per germline, CDR1 SGHKS and CDR2 YYEKEE (reference sequence). CDR3 length: 14 residues. Between the trimmed V and J ends, which lost 5 bases and 2 bases, there was a span of 13 bases. CDR3 nucleotides: TGTGCCAGCAGATTTACTGCGGGAAACTATGGCTACACCTTC. Amino acids: CASRFTAGNYGYTF.

This chain uses TRBV6-5 with TRBJ2-7; D is unclear. This CDR3 comprises 15 residues. Germline loops: CDR1 MNHEY, CDR2 SVGAGI. V was shortened by 2 bases and J by 2 bases, with 13 bases between the two germline ends. This chain's CDR3 is CASSYSTVGTYEQYF. The CDR3 bases are TGTGCCAGCAGTTACAGTACAGTGGGAACCTACGAGCAGTACTTC.

The gene calls are TRBV5-6 and TRBJ1-2; tentatively, D is TRBD1 (5 bases). Trimming removed 4 bases from V and 2 bases from J, with 12 bases in between. The CDR3 is 14 amino acids. Germline loops: CDR1 SGHDT, CDR2 YYEEEE. CDR3 bases: TGTGCCAGCAGCAAAATCAGGGCCAACTATGGCTACACCTTC. It specifies CASSKIRANYGYTF.

A remark on this clone: The germline gene is not matched at one end of the junction; a read error may be the cause. The V and J genes are TRBV19 and TRBJ2-1; 14 nucleotides match TRBD2. The CDR3 runs to 12 residues. Germline assignment: CDR1 LNHDA and CDR2 SQIVND (reference sequence). In DNA, the CDR3 is TGTGCCAGTAGGGGGACTAGCGGGAGAGCGATCTTC. Its translation: CASRGTSGRAIF.

V gene TRBV28 combines with J gene TRBJ2-3; D is ambiguous. Germline-derived CDR1 and CDR2 are MDHEN and SYDVKM. V lost 3 bases and J 2 bases, leaving 12 bases between the germline ends. CDR3 size: 15 residues. CDR3 loop: CASSFMSGPTDTQYF. CDR3 nucleotides: TGTGCCAGCAGTTTCATGTCTGGGCCCACAGATACGCAGTATTTT.